A selection of T cell receptor beta chains follows, all from one sample in a study of cytomegalovirus exposure and HLA in healthy donors. Only in-frame clones appear in the TCRdb table, and some are missing; sequencing was by immunoSEQ multiplex PCR. The sample holds about 120,000 clones, about three quarters seen once. The specimen was PBMCs. The source of these receptors is a female donor in good health and CMV-seronegative. The CDR3 runs from the conserved cysteine through the conserved F or W. The D gene is left open where the match is weak. Clone size, where shown, is once, few, many, or a class for clones that have expanded.

.,TRBV4-2,TRBJ2-7,.,CASSLAAGAALGAYEQYF,TGTGCCAGCAGCCTAGCGGCCGGGGCCGCATTAGGGGCCTACGAGCAGTACTTC
.,TRBV2,TRBJ1-6,.,CASSQNGEGTYNSPLHF,TGTGCCAGCAGCCAGAACGGGGAGGGGACCTATAATTCACCCCTCCACTTT
TRBD2,TRBV11-1,TRBJ2-1,.,CASSLGAGGAYNEQFF,TGTGCCAGCAGCTTAGGCGCCGGGGGGGCTTACAATGAGCAGTTCTTC
TRBD1,TRBV13,TRBJ2-7,.,CASSLPSDRAIFHEQYF,TGTGCCAGCAGCTTACCCTCGGACAGGGCAATTTTTCACGAGCAGTACTTC
.,TRBV19,TRBJ2-1,.,CASSSQGNYNEQFF,TGTGCCAGTAGTAGCCAGGGAAACTACAATGAGCAGTTCTTC
.,TRBV6-1,TRBJ1-2,once,CASSEALAQAKDYTF,TGTGCCAGCAGTGAAGCGCTTGCGCAGGCCAAGGACTACACCTTC
TRBD2,TRBV9,TRBJ2-1,.,CASSGGGSISYNEQFF,TGTGCCAGCAGCGGGGGGGGTAGTATCTCCTACAATGAGCAGTTCTTC
.,TRBV4-2,TRBJ2-5,.,CASSPLAGTGETQYF,TGTGCCAGCAGCCCATTGGCGGGGACCGGAGAGACCCAGTACTTC
TRBD1,TRBV6-1,TRBJ1-2,few,CASTPRGIGGYTF,TGTGCCAGCACGCCCAGGGGGATCGGTGGCTACACCTTC
TRBD1,TRBV5-6,TRBJ2-7,once,CASSPGRGREQYF,TGTGCCAGCAGCCCGGGCAGGGGGCGCGAGCAGTACTTC
TRBD2,TRBV27,TRBJ2-7,.,CASSSTGGGYEQYF,TGTGCCAGCAGTTCTACGGGGGGGGGCTACGAGCAGTACTTC
.,TRBV7-9,TRBJ1-5,.,CASSPGAGEQPQHF,TGTGCCAGCAGCCCAGGGGCTGGGGAGCAGCCCCAGCATTTT
.,TRBV4-3,TRBJ2-7,.,CASSQQGSREQYF,TGCGCCAGCAGCCAACAGGGGTCTCGGGAGCAGTACTTC
.,TRBV6-1,TRBJ1-2,few,CASSATSRGYTF,TGTGCCAGCAGTGCCACCTCACGGGGCTACACCTTC
TRBD2,TRBV11-2,TRBJ2-7,.,CASSLAAGGYEQYF,TGTGCCAGCAGCTTAGCGGCCGGGGGGTACGAGCAGTACTTC
.,TRBV11-2,TRBJ2-3,.,CASSLSGHFTDTQYF,TGTGCCAGCAGCTTAAGCGGGCACTTCACAGATACGCAGTATTTT
.,TRBV19,TRBJ1-3,.,CASEHRDTNTIYF,TGTGCCAGTGAACACAGGGATACTAACACCATATATTTT
TRBD1,TRBV6-1,TRBJ2-1,many,CASSTGQAAGEQFF,TGTGCCAGCAGTACCGGACAGGCCGCAGGGGAGCAGTTCTTC
.,TRBV7-7,TRBJ1-1,.,CASSLAYNTEAFF,TGTGCCAGCAGCTTAGCCTATAACACTGAAGCTTTCTTT
TRBD1,TRBV19,TRBJ1-5,few,CASSINGQGAYGQPQHF,TGTGCCAGTAGTATAAATGGACAGGGGGCTTACGGACAGCCCCAGCATTTT
TRBD1,TRBV29-1,TRBJ2-3,.,CSHTGEGTDTQYF,TGCAGCCACACAGGGGAAGGAACAGATACGCAGTATTTT
TRBD1,TRBV7-8,TRBJ2-7,.,CASSRHRDSSSYEQYF,TGTGCCAGCAGCAGACACCGGGACAGTAGCTCCTACGAGCAGTACTTC
TRBD2,TRBV6-5,TRBJ2-3,.,CASSYGPSGRTDTQYF,TGTGCCAGCAGTTACGGGCCTAGCGGTCGCACAGATACGCAGTATTTT
TRBD2,TRBV7-6,TRBJ2-7,once,CASSLSSTSGAYEQYF,TGTGCCAGCAGCTTAAGCTCGACTAGCGGAGCCTACGAGCAGTACTTC
.,TRBV5-8,TRBJ2-3,.,CASSLGPGTDTQYF,TGTGCCAGCAGCTTGGGTCCGGGCACAGATACGCAGTATTTT
.,TRBV4-1,TRBJ2-2,.,CASSQEPQGPSTGELFF,TGCGCCAGCAGCCAAGAGCCCCAGGGGCCTAGCACCGGGGAGCTGTTTTTT
TRBD1,TRBV5-1,TRBJ2-1,.,CASSLAPTDRVGNEQFF,TGCGCCAGCAGCTTGGCCCCCACCGACAGGGTTGGCAATGAGCAGTTCTTC
.,TRBV30,TRBJ1-1,.,CAWSSWTGRAGDTEAFF,TGTGCCTGGAGTTCCTGGACGGGGAGGGCCGGTGACACTGAAGCTTTCTTT
.,TRBV30,TRBJ1-2,.,CAWSPALSSTYGYTF,TGTGCCTGGAGCCCCGCTTTGAGTTCCACTTATGGCTACACCTTC
.,TRBV29-1,TRBJ1-1,.,CSASVERTEAFF,TGCAGCGCAAGCGTAGAGAGGACTGAAGCTTTCTTT
.,TRBV5-6,TRBJ2-5,.,CASSRGQETQYF,TGTGCCAGCAGCCGGGGGCAAGAGACCCAGTACTTC
TRBD2,TRBV2,TRBJ2-5,.,CASSEASGVLETQYF,TGTGCCAGCAGTGAGGCTAGCGGGGTTTTAGAGACCCAGTACTTC